Below, one TCR beta chain is given with its context. This sample was taken from a study of blood T cell repertoires in COVID-19. For the study at large: T cells, B-cell-depleted T cells, or PBMCs supplied cDNA or gDNA.

The authors' processing: Reference gene primer amplification in the assay estimated nucleated cell counts. Assay used: immunoSEQ multiplex PCR; TCRdb lists only in-frame clones, some missing. V, J and clone size reflect that table, while D and trimming were determined from the DNA. The data show 200,000 to 300,000 clones, 80% to 95% seen once. The source of this sequence is a man aged 25-45 years with COVID-19, enrolled during active disease. The specimen was peripheral blood.

The CDR3 is CASSIGDSSHYGYTF. In DNA, the CDR3 is TGTGCCAGTAGTATTGGAGACAGCTCCCACTATGGCTACACCTTC. This chain joins TRBV19 and TRBJ1-2, with a tentative D call TRBD1 (5 bases). With 3 bases removed from V and 3 bases from J, the gap between germline ends came to 14 bases. The CDR3 consists of 15 residues. Germline assignment: CDR1 LNHDA and CDR2 SQIVND (reference sequence).